A single sample gave rise to the 15 T cell receptor beta chains below, sequenced in a study of blood T cell repertoires in COVID-19. Using immunoSEQ multiplex PCR, the repertoire was profiled, and TCRdb retains in-frame clones only, with some absent. The sample comprises 200,000 to 250,000 clones, roughly 89% of which are singletons, and more than 3.5% rests with the top ten. The sample consisted of PBMCs or T cells enriched from blood (not recorded which). These receptors all stem from a woman between 40 and 55 years old with acute COVID-19.

This sequence joins TRBV6-5 and TRBJ2-7, with D perhaps TRBD2 (5 bases). Trimming pared 5 bases from V and 1 base from J, leaving 9 bases between. This CDR3 is built from 13 residues. Germline V gene data show CDR1 as MNHEY and CDR2 as SVGAGI. The CDR3 is CASSRTFSYEQYF. CDR3 nucleotide sequence: TGTGCCAGCAGTCGGACTTTTTCCTACGAGCAGTACTTC.

The rearrangement joins TRBV6-5 to TRBJ1-1, with 8 bases aligning to TRBD1. This CDR3 region has 14 residues. J lost 6 bases, V lost 6 bases, and 9 bases had no gene match. Germline V lookup: CDR1 MNHEY, CDR2 SVGAGI. In nucleotides, the CDR3 is TGTGCCAGCAGAACCAGGGGGCCGATGGCTGAAGCTTTCTTT. Its translation: CASRTRGPMAEAFF.

The chain combines TRBV7-6 with TRBJ1-6; 11 bases are a match to TRBD1. CDR1 and CDR2 from the germline V gene are SGHVS and FNYEAQ. With 5 bases clipped from V and 12 bases from J, the junction kept 12 bases outside the gene matches. The CDR3 runs to 16 residues. CDR3 protein: CASSQELGGQGVPLHF. DNA of the CDR3: TGTGCCAGCAGCCAAGAGCTAGGGGGACAGGGGGTACCCCTCCACTTT.

The J gene is TRBJ2-5, the V gene TRBV6-1; 7 bases align to TRBD1. J lost 2 bases, V lost 2 bases, and 2 bases had no gene match. Germline assignment: CDR1 MNHNS and CDR2 SASEGT. The CDR3 totals 14 residues. Written as DNA, the CDR3 is TGTGCCAGCAGTGAATGGGACAGACAAGAGACCCAGTACTTC. Translation: CASSEWDRQETQYF.

The CDR3 reads CASSSQTGRSYEQYF. The CDR3 nucleotides are TGTGCCAGCAGCTCACAGACAGGGCGCTCCTACGAGCAGTACTTC. V gene TRBV11-2 combines with J gene TRBJ2-7; 7 positions match TRBD1. CDR1 and CDR2 (germline): SGHAT, FQNNGV. The CDR3 runs to 15 residues. Trimming cost V 4 bases and J 0 bases; bases outside gene matches: 6.

The rearrangement joins TRBV5-6 to TRBJ1-1, with 10 positions matching TRBD1. Trimming cost V 7 bases and J 2 bases; bases outside gene matches: 8. The CDR3 runs 15 residues. Germline CDR1 SGHDT, CDR2 YYEEEE. Here the CDR3 DNA reads TGTGCCAGCGCGTACCGGGACAGGGGTAACACTGAAGCTTTCTTT. This translates into CASAYRDRGNTEAFF.

The rearrangement joins TRBV10-3 to TRBJ2-7; possibly TRBD1 for D (5 bases). The V end lost 6 bases, the J end lost 0 bases, and 6 bases lay between the germline ends. In germline, CDR1 is ENHRY, CDR2 SYGVKD. CDR3 length equals 12 residues. Written as DNA, the CDR3 is TGTGCCATCAGGGACACCTCCTACGAGCAGTACTTC. Protein product: CAIRDTSYEQYF.

The chain recombines TRBV19 with TRBJ2-3; weak D call: TRBD1 (5 bases). Germline CDR1 is LNHDA and CDR2 is SQIVND (reference sequence). The V end lost 0 bases, the J end lost 8 bases, and 18 bases lay between the germline ends. The CDR3 runs 16 residues. CDR3 region: CASSIDSRLGAGTQYF. As DNA, the CDR3 is TGTGCCAGTAGTATAGACTCTAGGCTAGGGGCAGGTACGCAGTATTTT.

V and J are TRBV25-1 and TRBJ1-2, with 9 bases fitting TRBD1. The CDR3 consists of 14 residues. The germline gives CDR1 MGHDK, CDR2 SYGVNS. Losses at the gene ends were 4 bases for V and 3 bases for J; bases not matched to a gene: 3. The CDR3 region is CASSGDRVDYGYTF. The CDR3 nucleotides read TGTGCCAGCAGTGGGGACAGGGTTGACTATGGCTACACCTTC.

The CDR3 sequence: CASSIVPGGNTEAFF. The CDR3 DNA reads TGTGCCAGTAGTATAGTCCCAGGGGGTAATACTGAAGCTTTCTTT. The genes are TRBV19 and TRBJ1-1; 7 nucleotides match TRBD1. This CDR3 is 15 amino acids long. CDR1 LNHDA and CDR2 SQIVND come from the germline V gene (reference sequence). The junction had 7 bases not matched to a gene; V was cut back by 1 base and J by 5 bases.

The V gene is TRBV30, the J gene TRBJ1-2; D possibly corresponds to TRBD1 (6 bases). Trimming pared 3 bases from V and 7 bases from J, leaving 15 bases between. The CDR3 extends over 13 amino acids. Germline V CDR1 and CDR2: GTSNPN, SVGIG (reference sequence). CDR3 nucleotides: TGTGCCTGGAGGATTAGGACAGCGCGTGGCTACACCTTC. Its protein product is CAWRIRTARGYTF.

The chain joins TRBV19 to TRBJ1-2, with D possibly matching TRBD1 (5 bases). The length of the CDR3 is 17 residues. Trimming removed 4 bases at V and 4 bases at J, with 22 bases between. CDR1 is LNHDA, CDR2 SQIVND, per germline (reference sequence). The CDR3 is CASSRSTDHRRVYGYTF. CDR3 in DNA: TGTGCCAGTAGTAGAAGTACTGACCACAGGAGGGTCTATGGCTACACCTTC.

The chain joins TRBV7-2 to TRBJ1-2, with D perhaps matching TRBD1 (5 bases). The germline V and J ends were trimmed by 7 bases and 2 bases, with 14 bases remaining between them. The CDR3 has 14 residues. The germline V gene encodes CDR1 SGHTA and CDR2 FQGNSA. The CDR3, as DNA: TGTGCCAGCACCCTATTGGGGCAGAACTATGGCTACACCTTC. This sequence encodes CASTLLGQNYGYTF.

The chain employs TRBV4-3 and TRBJ2-2; D remains unclear. This CDR3 has 16 amino acids. V lost 0 bases and J lost 0, with 8 bases in between. The germline V gene encodes CDR1 LGHNA and CDR2 YSLEER. In DNA form, the CDR3 reads TGCGCCAGCAGCCAAGATCCCAACTCGAACACCGGGGAGCTGTTTTTT. It translates to CASSQDPNSNTGELFF.

The V call is TRBV24-1, the J call TRBJ1-4; 7 bases agree with TRBD1. The trim removed 4 bases at V and 4 bases at J, leaving 8 bases unmatched. The CDR3 contains 16 residues. Per germline, CDR1 KGHDR and CDR2 SFDVKD. The CDR3 reads CATSDPGTEHNEKLFF. The CDR3 region has the DNA TGTGCCACCAGTGACCCCGGGACAGAGCATAATGAAAAACTGTTTTTT.